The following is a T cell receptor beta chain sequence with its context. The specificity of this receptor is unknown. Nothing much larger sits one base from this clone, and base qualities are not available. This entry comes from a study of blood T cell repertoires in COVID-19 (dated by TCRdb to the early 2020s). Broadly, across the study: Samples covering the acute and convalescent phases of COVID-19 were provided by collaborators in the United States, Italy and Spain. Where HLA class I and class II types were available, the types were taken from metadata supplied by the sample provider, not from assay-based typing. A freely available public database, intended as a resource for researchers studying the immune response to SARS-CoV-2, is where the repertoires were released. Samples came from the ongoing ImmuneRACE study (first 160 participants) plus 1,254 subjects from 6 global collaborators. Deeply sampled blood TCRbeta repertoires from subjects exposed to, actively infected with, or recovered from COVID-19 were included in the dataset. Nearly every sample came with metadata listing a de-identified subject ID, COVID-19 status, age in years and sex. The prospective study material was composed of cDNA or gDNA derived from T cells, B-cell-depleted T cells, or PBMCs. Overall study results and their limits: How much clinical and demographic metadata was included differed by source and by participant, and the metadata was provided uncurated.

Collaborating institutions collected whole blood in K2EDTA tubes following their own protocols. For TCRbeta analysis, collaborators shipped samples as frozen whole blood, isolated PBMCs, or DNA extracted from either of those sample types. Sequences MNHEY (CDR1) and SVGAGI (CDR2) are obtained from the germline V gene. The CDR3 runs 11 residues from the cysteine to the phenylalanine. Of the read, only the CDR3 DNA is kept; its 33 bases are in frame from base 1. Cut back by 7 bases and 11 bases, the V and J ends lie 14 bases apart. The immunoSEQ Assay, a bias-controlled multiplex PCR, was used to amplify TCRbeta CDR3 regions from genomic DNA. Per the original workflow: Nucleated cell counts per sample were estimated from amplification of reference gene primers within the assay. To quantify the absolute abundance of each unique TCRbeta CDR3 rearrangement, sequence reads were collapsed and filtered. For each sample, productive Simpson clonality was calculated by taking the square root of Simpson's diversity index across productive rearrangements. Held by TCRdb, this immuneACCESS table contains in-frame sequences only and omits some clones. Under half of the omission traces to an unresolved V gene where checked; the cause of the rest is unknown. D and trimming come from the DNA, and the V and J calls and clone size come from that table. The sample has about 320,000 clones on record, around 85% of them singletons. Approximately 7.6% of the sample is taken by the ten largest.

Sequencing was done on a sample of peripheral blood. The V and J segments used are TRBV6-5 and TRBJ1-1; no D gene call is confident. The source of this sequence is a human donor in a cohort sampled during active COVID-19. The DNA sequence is TGTGCCAGCACCGCGGGGAGGGCGGCTTTCTTT. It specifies CASTAGRAAFF.